These T cell receptor beta chains were read from a single sample in a study of blood T cell repertoires in COVID-19. Repertoires were generated with immunoSEQ multiplex PCR, while TCRdb's copy carries only in-frame clones and drops some. Of around 100,000 clones listed, approximately 90% are singletons. Sequencing input: peripheral blood. Source of these receptors: a man aged 45-65 years with acute or convalescent COVID-19. Both conserved end residues are part of each CDR3. The order of the fields is clone size, V gene, D gene, J gene, CDR3 protein, CDR3 DNA. D genes are given only for firm matches. The size field is filled for only some rows; it gives once, few, many or a size class.

>-|TRBV6-1|TRBD1|TRBJ1-4
CASSADRGIGNEKLFF
TGTGCCAGCAGTGCCGACAGGGGGATAGGTAATGAAAAACTGTTTTTT
>once|TRBV11-3|TRBD2|TRBJ2-5
CASSFRSGRVQETQYF
TGTGCCAGCAGCTTTCGAAGCGGGAGGGTTCAAGAGACCCAGTACTTC
>-|TRBV6-6|TRBD2|TRBJ2-1
CASRSGGLVEQFF
TGTGCCAGCAGGTCGGGAGGGCTAGTTGAGCAGTTCTTC
>-|TRBV19|TRBD2|TRBJ2-7
CASSGKRGNYEQYF
TGTGCCAGTAGTGGCAAGCGGGGGAACTACGAGCAGTACTTC
>-|TRBV5-1|-|TRBJ1-1
CASSFPRGVDTEAFF
TGCGCCAGCAGCTTCCCACGAGGTGTGGACACTGAAGCTTTCTTT
>-|TRBV19|-|TRBJ1-6
CASSYRVYSPLHF
TGTGCCAGTAGTTACAGGGTATATTCACCCCTCCACTTT
>-|TRBV5-4|TRBD2|TRBJ2-2
CASSPGGLDTGELFF
TGTGCCAGCAGCCCGGGGGGGTTAGACACCGGGGAGCTGTTTTTT
>-|TRBV6-5|-|TRBJ1-5
CASRSASFGNQPQHF
TGTGCCAGCAGATCTGCGTCCTTTGGCAATCAGCCCCAGCATTTT
>once|TRBV10-3|-|TRBJ2-5
CAISEPRGMETQYF
TGTGCCATCAGTGAGCCCAGGGGTATGGAGACCCAGTACTTC
>-|TRBV7-8|-|TRBJ2-3
CASSLRRRDTQYF
TGTGCCAGCAGCTTGAGGAGGAGAGATACGCAGTATTTT
>-|TRBV10-3|-|TRBJ1-5
CAISDSQGNQPQHF
TGTGCCATCAGTGATTCGCAGGGCAATCAGCCCCAGCATTTT
>-|TRBV27|TRBD2|TRBJ2-1
CASRTQTSRLEFF
TGTGCCAGCAGAACCCAGACTAGCCGGTTGGAGTTCTTC
>-|TRBV7-2|-|TRBJ2-7
CASSLEHVSYEQYF
TGTGCCAGCAGCTTAGAACACGTCTCCTACGAGCAGTACTTC
>-|TRBV12-3/TRBV12-4|-|TRBJ2-7
CASLPRGSYEQYF
TGTGCCAGCCTCCCCCGAGGCAGCTACGAGCAGTACTTC
>-|TRBV19|TRBD1|TRBJ1-5
CASSIGTGRGHQPQHF
TGTGCCAGTAGTATCGGGACAGGGAGAGGCCATCAGCCCCAGCATTTT
>-|TRBV10-3|TRBD2|TRBJ2-1
CAISSGTSNEQFF
TGTGCCATCAGTTCCGGGACTAGTAATGAGCAGTTCTTC
>-|TRBV19|-|TRBJ1-3
CASIRTEGSKISGNTIYF
TGTGCCAGTATCCGGACAGAAGGGTCGAAAATCTCTGGAAACACCATATATTTT
>-|TRBV27|TRBD1|TRBJ2-7
CASSSSTGELMYEQYF
TGTGCCAGCAGTTCCTCGACAGGGGAGTTAATGTACGAGCAGTACTTC
>-|TRBV18|-|TRBJ2-5
CASSPTSQGRYF
TGTGCCAGCTCACCAACTAGCCAGGGACGGTACTTC
>-|TRBV19|TRBD1|TRBJ2-3
CASRWGQGVTDTQYF
TGTGCCAGTAGATGGGGACAGGGGGTCACAGATACGCAGTATTTT
>-|TRBV5-6|TRBD1|TRBJ1-2
CASSLIPGQGFGGYTF
TGTGCCAGCAGCCTGATACCGGGACAGGGGTTTGGCGGCTACACCTTC
>-|TRBV11-2|-|TRBJ2-7
CASKGSSSYEQYF
TGTGCCAGCAAGGGGTCCAGCTCCTACGAGCAGTACTTC
>-|TRBV20-1|-|TRBJ1-3
CSASAGNTIYF
TGCAGTGCTAGCGCTGGAAACACCATATATTTT
>once|TRBV11-2|-|TRBJ1-2
CASSLGGRYGYTF
TGTGCCAGCAGCTTAGGCGGCAGATATGGCTACACCTTC
>once|TRBV3-1/TRBV3-2|TRBD1|TRBJ2-7
CASSLQGTGRGEQYF
TGTGCCAGCAGCCTACAAGGGACAGGGCGCGGAGAGCAGTACTTC
>-|TRBV6-5|TRBD1|TRBJ1-6
CASSYSRDSVSPLHF
TGTGCCAGCAGTTATTCCCGGGACAGCGTGTCACCCCTCCACTTT
>few|TRBV5-1|-|TRBJ1-5
CASSLEGIDNQPQHF
TGCGCCAGCAGCTTGGAGGGGATTGATAATCAGCCCCAGCATTTT
>-|TRBV27|-|TRBJ2-7
CASSFLSGTVEQYF
TGTGCCAGCAGTTTTTTGTCGGGAACGGTCGAGCAGTACTTC
>once|TRBV18|TRBD1|TRBJ2-3
CASSPLGQGLPYTQYF
TGTGCCAGCTCACCGCTGGGACAGGGACTTCCGTATACGCAGTATTTT
>-|TRBV2|-|TRBJ2-5
CASRAREETQYF
TGTGCCAGCAGGGCCAGGGAAGAGACCCAGTACTTC
>once|TRBV7-8|TRBD2|TRBJ2-1
CASSLGSSGRTNLYNEQFF
TGTGCCAGCAGCTTAGGTTCTAGCGGGAGGACTAATTTATACAATGAGCAGTTCTTC
>-|TRBV6-6|-|TRBJ1-1
CASSYSGEAAFF
TGTGCCAGCAGTTACTCAGGCGAGGCAGCTTTCTTT
>-|TRBV10-1|TRBD2|TRBJ2-3
CASSDRTSGRAVDTQYF
TGCGCCAGCAGTGATAGGACTAGCGGGAGGGCCGTGGATACGCAGTATTTT
>once|TRBV7-8|TRBD2|TRBJ2-7
CASSLAQVAGVWEQYF
TGTGCCAGCAGCTTAGCGCAGGTAGCGGGAGTATGGGAGCAGTACTTC
>-|TRBV5-1|TRBD1|TRBJ1-4
CASSEDRGNEKLFF
TGCGCCAGCAGCGAGGACAGGGGGAATGAAAAACTGTTTTTT
>-|TRBV30|TRBD1|TRBJ2-1
CAWSVLGQGGNEQFF
TGTGCCTGGAGTGTTTTGGGACAGGGTGGTAATGAGCAGTTCTTC
>-|TRBV10-3|TRBD2|TRBJ2-7
CAISERLAGAAYEQYF
TGTGCCATCAGTGAGCGACTAGCGGGCGCCGCCTACGAGCAGTACTTC